This TCR beta chain is from a study of tumor and adjacent non-tumor tissue in lung cancer. Study-level background: Patients comprised about a dozen adenocarcinoma, 2 squamous cell carcinoma and 1 small cell lung cancer. Aged about 31 to 76 years, patients included roughly eleven men and about five women with stage I to III disease. Study results and caveats: Normal lung showed higher cumulative top 100 clone frequency than tumor. TCR diversity was significantly greater in tumor than normal lung tissue.

A modified ARM-PCR protocol with three rounds of nested PCR amplified TCRbeta. MiXCR was run by TCRdb on the multiplex PCR reads, yielding one entry per CDR3 protein. The table records about 67,000 distinct CDR3 sequences, 76% of them present only once. No cell sorting was done before RNA was extracted from the tissue. The normal lung tissue was taken more than 3 cm from the tumor edge. Comments on this clonotype: Antigen unknown.

Germline CDR1 SGHRS, CDR2 YFSETQ. The V end was cut by 0 bases, the J end by 14 bases, with 20 bases between. This CDR3 spans 15 amino acids. This chain uses TRBV5-1 with TRBJ2-2; D may be TRBD2 (5 bases). The sequence was collected from a man aged 60 to 75 with non-small cell lung cancer. Sequencing was performed on distant non-tumor lung tissue. The CDR3 region has the DNA TGCGCCAGCAGCTTGGAAGGGTTCAACACCGGGAACCTGTTTTTT. This codes for CASSLEGFNTGNLFF.